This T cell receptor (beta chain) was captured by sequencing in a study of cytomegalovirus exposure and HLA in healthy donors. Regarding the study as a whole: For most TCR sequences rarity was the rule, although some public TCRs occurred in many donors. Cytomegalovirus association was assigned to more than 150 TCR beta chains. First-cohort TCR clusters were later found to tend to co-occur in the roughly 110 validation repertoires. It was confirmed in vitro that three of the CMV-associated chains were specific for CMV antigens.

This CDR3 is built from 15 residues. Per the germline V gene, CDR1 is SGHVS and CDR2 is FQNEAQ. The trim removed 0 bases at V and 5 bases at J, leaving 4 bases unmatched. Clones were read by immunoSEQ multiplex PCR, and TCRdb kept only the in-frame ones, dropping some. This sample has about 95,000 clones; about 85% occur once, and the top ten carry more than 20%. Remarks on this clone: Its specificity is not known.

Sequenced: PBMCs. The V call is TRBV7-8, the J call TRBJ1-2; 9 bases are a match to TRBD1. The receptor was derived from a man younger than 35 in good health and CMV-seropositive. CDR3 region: CASSLATGGDYGYTF. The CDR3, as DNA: TGTGCCAGCAGCTTAGCCACAGGGGGCGATTATGGCTACACCTTC.